Listed below are T cell receptor beta chains from one sample, sequenced in a study of neurological immune-mediated disorders. In TCRdb, the 5' RACE reads were re-called with MiXCR into one record per CDR3 protein. Among 40,000 to 60,000 distinct CDR3 sequences listed, around 14% were seen once. Input material: PBMCs. The receptors here all came from a male donor with HTLV-1-associated myelopathy (HAM/TSP). CDR3s include the opening cysteine and the closing phenylalanine or tryptophan. Not every row has a clone size; where given, it reads once, few, many or a size class.

v_gene	abundance	j_gene	CDR3aa
TRBV29-1	many	TRBJ1-1	CSVRAGSGNTEAFF
TRBV29-1	many	TRBJ2-3	CSVETDRTDTQYF
TRBV18	many	TRBJ1-1	CASSKGLNTEAFF
TRBV27	many	TRBJ1-5	CASSAGQGWVNQPQHF
TRBV20-1	many	TRBJ1-3	CSARDNRGTNTIYF
TRBV5-1	many	TRBJ2-3	CASSVVPGQYTDTQYF
TRBV7-6	.	TRBJ1-1	CASSPTPGQGRNTEAFF
TRBV20-1	many	TRBJ1-6	CSARQDGNSPLHF
TRBV20-1	many	TRBJ2-7	CSVTPSYEQYF
TRBV20-1	many	TRBJ2-1	CSASLDRSDEQFF
TRBV5-1	many	TRBJ2-1	CASTAGDSYNEQFF
TRBV2	many	TRBJ1-6	CVSSGTVPGSPLHF